These T cell receptor beta chains were read from a single sample in a study of blood T cell repertoires in COVID-19. Some clones are missing from TCRdb's copy, which holds only in-frame ones; the method was immunoSEQ multiplex PCR. The sample lists 30,000 to 40,000 clones; 80% to 95% were seen once. Sequencing was performed on peripheral blood. The receptors were sampled from a male donor with active COVID-19. Both conserved end residues are part of each CDR3. The D gene is left open where the match is weak. Size is omitted from some rows. Given values are once, few, many or a class for expanded clones.

V	size	D	J	CDR3	DNA
TRBV2	.	TRBD2	TRBJ2-1	CASSERGVVTAGGSYNEQFF	TGTGCCAGCAGTGAACGAGGGGTAGTCACAGCGGGGGGCTCCTACAATGAGCAGTTCTTC
TRBV4-3	.	.	TRBJ1-2	CASSRNQGLNYGYTF	TGCGCCAGCAGCCGGAATCAGGGGTTAAACTATGGCTACACCTTC
TRBV6-2/TRBV6-3	.	.	TRBJ2-2	CASSYGQADTGELFF	TGTGCCAGCAGTTACGGGCAGGCCGACACCGGGGAGCTGTTTTTT
TRBV6-1	.	.	TRBJ1-2	CASSEASGNYGYTF	TGTGCCAGCAGTGAAGCATCCGGGAACTATGGCTACACCTTC
TRBV2	.	TRBD1	TRBJ1-5	CASKDRGGQPQHF	TGTGCCAGCAAGGACAGGGGAGGCCAGCCCCAGCATTTT
TRBV7-8	.	TRBD1	TRBJ1-1	CASSLAPQGWMNTEAFF	TGTGCCAGCAGCTTAGCCCCACAGGGGTGGATGAACACTGAAGCTTTCTTT
TRBV3-1/TRBV3-2	few	.	TRBJ1-5	CASSQVPGKGNQPQHF	TGTGCCAGCAGCCAAGTACCCGGGAAGGGCAATCAGCCCCAGCATTTT
TRBV2	few	TRBD2	TRBJ2-3	CASSGEAGPTDTQYF	TGTGCCAGCAGTGGTGAAGCGGGGCCCACAGATACGCAGTATTTT
TRBV7-9	once	.	TRBJ1-2	CASSAAGAYGYTF	TGTGCCAGCAGCGCAGCAGGGGCCTATGGCTACACCTTC
TRBV10-3	.	.	TRBJ1-5	CAIRSSDQPQHF	TGTGCCATCAGATCTAGTGATCAGCCCCAGCATTTT
TRBV2	.	.	TRBJ1-1	CASRSDRNTEAFF	TGTGCCAGCAGATCAGACAGGAACACTGAAGCTTTCTTT
TRBV4-2	.	TRBD2	TRBJ2-1	CASSQDQAGGRIEQFF	TGTGCCAGCAGCCAAGATCAAGCGGGGGGGCGAATCGAGCAGTTCTTC
TRBV27	.	.	TRBJ2-1	CASSPRGISGNEQFF	TGTGCCAGCAGTCCTAGGGGTATTAGTGGCAATGAGCAGTTCTTC
TRBV6-2/TRBV6-3	.	TRBD1	TRBJ1-2	CASSDDPLTGALGYTF	TGTGCCAGCAGTGACGATCCCTTGACAGGGGCGCTAGGCTACACCTTC
TRBV11-3	once	.	TRBJ2-7	CASSLSAVGAYEQYF	TGTGCCAGCAGCTTGTCTGCCGTGGGAGCCTACGAGCAGTACTTC
TRBV19	.	.	TRBJ1-1	CASSIVEDSQAFF	TGTGCCAGTAGTATAGTGGAGGACTCCCAAGCTTTCTTT
TRBV10-3	.	.	TRBJ1-5	CAISEWLTNQPQHF	TGTGCCATCAGTGAGTGGTTAACAAATCAGCCCCAGCATTTT
TRBV4-1	.	.	TRBJ1-2	CASSQVGQRYYGYTF	TGCGCCAGCAGCCAAGTTGGTCAGCGTTATTATGGCTACACCTTC
TRBV25-1	.	TRBD1	TRBJ1-4	CASLDREIEKLFF	TGTGCCAGCCTCGACAGGGAGATAGAAAAACTGTTTTTT
TRBV18	.	TRBD1	TRBJ2-1	CASSAGTVNEQFF	TGTGCCAGCTCGGCCGGGACAGTCAATGAGCAGTTCTTC
TRBV2	.	.	TRBJ2-4	CASSEGSYKNIQYF	TGTGCCAGCAGTGAAGGTTCGTACAAAAACATTCAGTACTTC
TRBV4-1	.	TRBD1	TRBJ1-2	CASSQEIGQGRYGYTF	TGCGCCAGCAGCCAAGAAATAGGACAGGGAAGATATGGCTACACCTTC
TRBV6-1	.	.	TRBJ1-1	CASSEAARKNTEAFF	TGTGCCAGCAGTGAAGCTGCCAGGAAAAACACTGAAGCTTTCTTT
TRBV11-2	.	.	TRBJ1-5	CASSQDTYQPQHF	TGTGCCAGCAGCCAGGACACCTATCAGCCCCAGCATTTT
TRBV7-2	once	.	TRBJ2-7	CASSPRGGGQYF	TGTGCCAGCAGCCCCCGAGGAGGTGGGCAGTACTTC
TRBV27	.	.	TRBJ2-7	CASSFYAGTYEQYF	TGTGCCAGCAGTTTTTACGCAGGAACCTACGAGCAGTACTTC
TRBV7-7	.	TRBD2	TRBJ2-1	CASSLDLAGGRNEQFF	TGTGCCAGCAGCTTAGATTTAGCGGGGGGGCGAAATGAGCAGTTCTTC
TRBV7-2	.	TRBD2	TRBJ2-1	CASSPKLAGVPYNEQFF	TGTGCCAGCAGCCCTAAGCTAGCGGGGGTTCCCTACAATGAGCAGTTCTTC
TRBV27	.	TRBD1	TRBJ2-7	CASSYSGTGIIHEQYF	TGTGCCAGCAGTTATTCCGGGACAGGGATTATCCACGAGCAGTACTTC
TRBV6-5	.	TRBD1	TRBJ1-6	CAKNRGWGSPLHF	TGTGCCAAAAACAGGGGGTGGGGGTCACCCCTCCACTTT
TRBV4-1	.	.	TRBJ1-5	CASSPNGQNNQPQHF	TGCGCCAGCAGCCCTAACGGACAGAACAATCAGCCCCAGCATTTT
TRBV5-1	.	.	TRBJ1-2	CASSGRGDEYGYTF	TGCGCCAGCAGCGGCCGGGGGGACGAGTATGGCTACACCTTC